One sample yielded the 20 T cell receptor beta chains listed below, sequenced in a study of beta chain features in type 1 diabetes. Expressed TCRB transcripts got sequenced, as all isolated RNA was reverse transcribed. Only in-frame clones appear in the TCRdb table, and some are missing; sequencing was by immunoSEQ multiplex PCR. The sample records some 150,000 clones, 9.2% being singletons. Sequenced material: central memory CD4+ T cells from blood. Receptors were obtained from a man younger than 30 in good health.

The sample holds a few counts of this clone. This chain links TRBV9 with TRBJ2-3; D is unclear. This CDR3 contains 11 residues. Trimming shortened V by 4 bases and J by 2 bases, and 2 bases separated the two germline ends. Germline loops: CDR1 SGDLS, CDR2 YYNGEE. The CDR3 sequence: CASSLTDTQYF. The DNA of the CDR3 is TGTGCCAGCAGCCTCACAGATACGCAGTATTTT.

The rearrangement joins TRBV7-2 to TRBJ1-5; D ambiguous. Trimming cost V 3 bases and J 3 bases, with 9 bases left between them. The germline CDR1 and CDR2 sequences are SGHTA and FQGNSA. The CDR3 is made up of 14 amino acids. The CDR3 sequence is CASSLQSHNQPQHF. CDR3 in DNA: TGTGCCAGCAGCTTGCAGTCCCACAATCAGCCCCAGCATTTT. Filled out from reference TRBV7-2 and TRBJ1-5, the complete variable domain reads GAGVSQSPSNKVTEKGKDVELRCDPISGHTALYWYRQSLGQGLEFLIYFQGNSAPDKSGLPSDRFSAERTGGSVSTLTIQRTQQEDSAVYLCASSLQSHNQPQHFGDGTRLSIL.

V usage is TRBV2 and J usage is TRBJ2-1, with TRBD1 as a possible D gene (6 bases). In germline, CDR1 is SNHLY, CDR2 FYNNEI. The V end lost 7 bases, the J end lost 5 bases, and 12 bases lay between the germline ends. The CDR3 is made up of 13 amino acids. The DNA for the CDR3 is TGTGCCAGCATCCTGGACAGTAACAATGAGCAGTTCTTC. Amino acid sequence: CASILDSNNEQFF.

The rearrangement uses TRBV7-3 and TRBJ2-3; 10 bases map to TRBD1. Germline-derived CDR1 and CDR2 are SGHTA and FQGTGA. This CDR3 has 15 residues. With V trimmed by 6 bases and J by 4 bases, 7 bases remained unmatched. CDR3 nucleotides: TGTGCCAGCAGTCCTGGACAGGGGGTAGCAGATACGCAGTATTTT. Translated: CASSPGQGVADTQYF.

The gene calls are TRBV4-3 and TRBJ2-3; 8 bases agree with TRBD2. CDR3 size: 15 residues. Trimming at V came to 2 bases and at J to 1 base, leaving 2 bases not matched to a gene. The germline V gene has CDR1 LGHNA and CDR2 YSLEER. The CDR3 DNA reads as TGCGCCAGCAGCCAACAAGCGGGGGGCACAGATACGCAGTATTTT. Translation: CASSQQAGGTDTQYF.

This clone showed up just a few times. This rearrangement joins TRBV9 to TRBJ1-4, with TRBD1 as a possible D gene (6 bases). This CDR3 has 16 amino acids. V lost 4 bases to trimming and J lost 0 bases, with 13 bases between them. In germline, CDR1 is SGDLS, CDR2 YYNGEE. The CDR3 coding sequence is TGTGCCAGCAGCAAAACAGGGAGGGCAACTAATGAAAAACTGTTTTTT. Amino acid sequence: CASSKTGRATNEKLFF.

The J gene is TRBJ2-1, the V gene TRBV18, with 7 bases aligning to TRBD2. Unmatched junction bases numbered 6, after V lost 3 bases and J lost 4 bases. Germline CDR1 KGHSH, CDR2 LQKENI. This CDR3 spans 15 amino acids. As DNA, the CDR3 is TGTGCCAGCTCACCCAACGCCGGGAGGTACAATGAGCAGTTCTTC. Its protein is CASSPNAGRYNEQFF.

The genes are TRBV7-9 and TRBJ1-1; D not resolved. Germline CDR1 SEHNR, CDR2 FQNEAQ (reference sequence). CDR3 length equals 13 residues. Trimming removed 8 bases from V and 1 base from J, with 11 bases in between. The CDR3 nucleotides are TGTGCCAGCCAAGAGGGCTGGAACACTGAAGCTTTCTTT. Protein product: CASQEGWNTEAFF.

The rearrangement joins TRBV6-1 to TRBJ1-2; the D is unclear. V was clipped by 4 bases and J by 4 bases, with 7 bases between them. The CDR3 is 12 residues long. CDR1 and CDR2 (germline): MNHNS, SASEGT. The CDR3 DNA sequence: TGTGCCAGCAGTGGGCAAACCTATGGCTACACCTTC. Translated: CASSGQTYGYTF.

In regard to this clone: The sample contains more than one DNA sequence encoding this CDR3. CDR3: CASTPPGTDTQYF. The CDR3 DNA reads TGTGCCAGCACCCCGCCGGGCACAGATACGCAGTATTTT. The V and J genes are TRBV6-5 and TRBJ2-3, with D unresolved. Germline CDR1 reads MNHEY; CDR2 reads SVGAGI. The CDR3 loop spans 13 amino acids. The germline V and J ends were trimmed by 7 bases and 1 base, with 9 bases remaining between them.

This clone was seen a handful of times. The chain combines TRBV7-2 with TRBJ2-5, with 13 bases aligning to TRBD2. Germline V gene lookup returns CDR1 SGHTA and CDR2 FQGNSA. The CDR3 extends over 17 amino acids. V lost 3 bases and J lost 7; bases outside the gene matches: 11. The CDR3 loop reads CASSFSGTSGARGTQYF. The CDR3 bases are TGTGCCAGCAGCTTCTCCGGGACTAGCGGGGCCCGGGGGACCCAGTACTTC.

This clone was detected a few times. The CDR3 reads CASRVVGVPYGYTF. CDR3 sequence (DNA): TGCGCCAGCAGAGTCGTCGGGGTGCCCTATGGCTACACCTTC. This chain uses TRBV5-1 with TRBJ1-2; no firm D call. The CDR3 is 14 residues long. From germline, CDR1 is SGHRS and CDR2 YFSETQ. Trimming took off 5 bases at V and 4 bases at J, with 15 bases between the two ends.

The CDR3 DNA follows: TGTGCCAGCAGTTACAAGCCGACAGGGGAGCAGTTCTTC. It encodes CASSYKPTGEQFF. The chain joins TRBV6-5 to TRBJ2-1, with 7 positions matching TRBD1. The CDR3 is made up of 13 amino acids. Germline V gives CDR1 MNHEY, CDR2 SVGAGI. The ends lost 2 bases at V and 10 bases at J; junction bases unmatched: 5.

This chain uses TRBV6-5 with TRBJ2-7; 8 bases align to TRBD1. Trimming cost V 5 bases and J 2 bases; bases outside gene matches: 5. The CDR3 is 14 residues long. Germline V gives CDR1 MNHEY, CDR2 SVGAGI. CDR3 coding DNA: TGTGCCAGCAGTCAACGGACAGGGACCTACGAGCAGTACTTC. Amino acid sequence: CASSQRTGTYEQYF.

This clone was counted at least ten times. This chain joins TRBV6-5 and TRBJ1-1, with D possibly being TRBD1 (5 bases). From germline, CDR1 is MNHEY and CDR2 SVGAGI. The CDR3 totals 13 residues. Trimming stripped 0 bases from V and 8 bases from J, with 10 bases between. The CDR3 sequence is CASSYSWGREAFF. In DNA form, the CDR3 reads TGTGCCAGCAGTTACTCATGGGGCAGGGAAGCTTTCTTT.

Only a few counts were recorded for this clone. The chain uses TRBV25-1 and TRBJ2-3, with D possibly matching TRBD1 (5 bases). This CDR3 has 13 residues. V gave up 2 bases and J gave up 5 bases, with 8 bases separating them. The germline V gene encodes CDR1 MGHDK and CDR2 SYGVNS. CDR3 in DNA: TGTGCCAGCAGTGAAATGGGGCAAGATACGCAGTATTTT. Translation gives CASSEMGQDTQYF.

The CDR3 region is CASYPGQGAGETQYF. As DNA, the CDR3 is TGTGCCAGCTATCCGGGACAGGGGGCTGGGGAGACCCAGTACTTC. The rearrangement uses TRBV28 and TRBJ2-5; 12 bases align to TRBD1. The germline CDR1 and CDR2 sequences are MDHEN and SYDVKM. Trimming removed 8 bases from V and 5 bases from J; junction bases left unmatched: 9. The length of the CDR3 is 15 residues. Based on the CDR3 plus reference TRBV28 and TRBJ2-5, the full variable domain is DVKVTQSSRYLVKRTGEKVFLECVQDMDHENMFWYRQDPGLGLRLIYFSYDVKMKEKGDIPEGYSVSREKKERFSLILESASTNQTSMYLCASYPGQGAGETQYFGPGTRLLVL.

This clone was detected a few times. At the DNA level, this CDR3 is encoded by other sequences in the same sample as well. The rearrangement joins TRBV7-6 to TRBJ2-1; 11 bases fit TRBD1. The ends lost 1 base at V and 7 bases at J; junction bases unmatched: 3. This CDR3 has 15 residues. CDR1 SGHVS and CDR2 FNYEAQ come from the germline V gene. This CDR3 is CASSLGTGGLNEQFF. The DNA for the CDR3 is TGTGCCAGCAGCTTAGGGACAGGGGGCTTGAATGAGCAGTTCTTC.

In this sample, this clone turned up a few times. This CDR3 is also generated by other DNA sequences in the sample. The V call is TRBV5-4, the J call TRBJ1-1; D ambiguous. The CDR3 is 14 residues long. The V gene lost 0 bases and the J gene lost 0 bases, with 6 bases spanning the gap. Germline V CDR1 and CDR2: SGHNT, YYREEE (reference sequence). The CDR3 reads CASSLVGVNTEAFF. Here the CDR3 DNA reads TGTGCCAGCAGCTTGGTTGGAGTGAACACTGAAGCTTTCTTT.

In this sample, this clone turned up a few times. The rearrangement joins TRBV6-5 to TRBJ2-2, with D maybe TRBD1 (6 bases). The V end was cut by 9 bases, the J end by 7 bases, with 21 bases between. The CDR3 length is 15 residues. The V gene's germline CDR1 is MNHEY and CDR2 SVGAGI. CDR3 amino acids: CASRIFRGSRGELFF. Written as DNA, the CDR3 is TGTGCCAGTAGAATTTTTAGGGGGTCCCGCGGGGAGCTGTTTTTT.